This T cell receptor (beta chain) stems from a study of shared clonotypes between healthy human individuals. Findings of the study overall: Unshared clonotypes carried lower generation probabilities than those common to all four donors.

For this clone: Its specificity is not known.

Adult donors, all healthy and HIV-negative, had no recent acute infections or vaccinations. Nashville, Tennessee was home to all donors, each a Caucasian adult. The authors ran the assay at deep level. Repertoires were generated with immunoSEQ multiplex PCR, while TCRdb's copy carries only in-frame clones and drops some. The table shows 2 million to 2.5 million clones, with roughly 96% occurring only once. Sequenced sample: naive CD4+ T cells sorted from blood. Subset meaning: CD45RA+ positively selected. The clonotype originates from a young man in good health.

CDR3 protein: CASSRGGLGQRGIEAFF. The DNA for the CDR3 is TGTGCCAGCTCACGCGGGGGCCTGGGACAGAGAGGAATTGAAGCTTTCTTT. V usage is TRBV18 and J usage is TRBJ1-1, with TRBD1 identical over 7 bases. The germline gives CDR1 KGHSH, CDR2 LQKENI. There are 17 residues in the CDR3. V gave up 4 bases and J gave up 7 bases; unmatched junction bases: 18.